This T cell receptor beta chain was identified in a study of T-cell memory formation after mild COVID-19. TCRdb passed the 5' RACE reads through MiXCR, listing each CDR3 protein once. The data contain about 400,000 distinct CDR3 sequences, approximately 15% of them singletons. This CDR3 comprises 15 residues. V gave up 4 bases and J gave up 6 bases; unmatched junction bases: 8. Germline loops: CDR1 ENHRY, CDR2 SYGVKD. This clonotype was sampled from a young man who had mild COVID-19 (a few samples of this study predate the infection). Cell type and time point are not known. Sequenced: PBMCs or a T cell subset sorted from them (not recorded which). The rearrangement links TRBV10-3 to TRBJ2-2, with TRBD1 matching 7 bases. CDR3: CAISGPQGSAGELFF. The CDR3 region has the DNA TGTGCCATCAGTGGGCCACAGGGGTCCGCCGGGGAGCTGTTTTTT.